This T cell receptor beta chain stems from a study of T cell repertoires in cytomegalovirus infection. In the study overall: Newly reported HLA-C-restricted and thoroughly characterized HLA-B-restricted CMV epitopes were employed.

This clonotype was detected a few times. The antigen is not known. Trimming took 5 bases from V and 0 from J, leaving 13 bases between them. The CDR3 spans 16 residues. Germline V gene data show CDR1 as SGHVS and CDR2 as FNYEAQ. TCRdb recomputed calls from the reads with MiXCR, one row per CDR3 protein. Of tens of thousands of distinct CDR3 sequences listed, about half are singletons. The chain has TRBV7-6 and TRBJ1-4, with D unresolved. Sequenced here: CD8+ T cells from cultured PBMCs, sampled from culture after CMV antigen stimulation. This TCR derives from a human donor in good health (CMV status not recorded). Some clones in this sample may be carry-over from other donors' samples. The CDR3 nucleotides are TGTGCCAGCAGCCGCGCAGTAGGCGCAACTAATGAAAAACTGTTTTTT. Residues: CASSRAVGATNEKLFF.